These 18 T cell receptor beta chains originate from one sample sequenced in a study of blood T cell repertoires in COVID-19. The table came from immunoSEQ multiplex PCR; TCRdb's copy has only in-frame clones and leaves some out. The sample carries fewer than 450,000 clones, about 90% recorded once. Sequencing used peripheral blood. Receptors were obtained from a woman aged 45-65 years with COVID-19, enrolled during active disease.

The chain joins TRBV28 to TRBJ2-1; D might be TRBD1 (6 bases). V dropped 8 bases and J dropped 3 bases, with 17 bases sitting between them. This CDR3 comprises 15 residues. Germline assignment: CDR1 MDHEN and CDR2 SYDVKM. The CDR3 DNA is TGTGCCAGCTTCAACTACAGGGATGGCTACAATGAGCAGTTCTTC. It is translated as CASFNYRDGYNEQFF.

This chain uses TRBV4-1 with TRBJ2-5, with 9 bases identical to TRBD2. Trimming at V came to 6 bases and at J to 1 base, leaving 9 bases not matched to a gene. The CDR3 sequence is 16 residues long. Germline CDR1 is MGHRA and CDR2 is YSYEKL. CDR3 DNA sequence: TGCGCCAGCAGGAAAGTGGCTAGCGGGACCCAAGAGACCCAGTACTTC. It codes for CASRKVASGTQETQYF.

The CDR3: CASSQELSGNTIYF. In DNA, the CDR3 is TGTGCCAGCAGCCAAGAACTCTCTGGAAACACCATATATTTT. This rearrangement joins TRBV4-2 to TRBJ1-3, with D hard to call. The V end lost 0 bases, the J end lost 0 bases, and 3 bases lay between the germline ends. CDR1 is LGHNA and CDR2 is YNFKEQ in the germline V gene. The CDR3 has 14 amino acids.

V is TRBV6-5 and J is TRBJ1-4; TRBD1 matches 9 bases. The CDR3 extends over 15 amino acids. With 10 bases clipped from V and 4 bases from J, the junction kept 10 bases outside the gene matches. The germline gives CDR1 MNHEY, CDR2 SVGAGI. CDR3 DNA: TGTGCCACACTACAGGGGGCGACCCATAATGAAAAACTGTTTTTT. Protein product: CATLQGATHNEKLFF.

The rearrangement joins TRBV6-5 to TRBJ2-3; the match to TRBD1 covers 9 bases. In germline, CDR1 is MNHEY, CDR2 SVGAGI. The junction had 4 bases not matched to a gene; V was cut back by 1 base and J by 5 bases. This CDR3 is built from 15 residues. In DNA, the CDR3 is TGTGCCAGCAGTTACTTCGGGACAGGGAAAGATACGCAGTATTTT. The encoded protein is CASSYFGTGKDTQYF.

The rearrangement links TRBV7-9 to TRBJ1-2; D may be TRBD1 (6 bases). The CDR3 has 14 residues. V was trimmed by 3 bases and J by 1 base, leaving 9 bases between them. CDR1 is SEHNR and CDR2 is FQNEAQ in the germline V gene (reference sequence). This CDR3 reads CASSLDRNNYGYTF. The CDR3 DNA is TGTGCCAGCAGCTTGGACAGAAATAACTATGGCTACACCTTC. Looking up the rest from reference TRBV7-9 and TRBJ1-2 gives the full variable domain: DTGVSQNPRHKITKRGQNVTFRCDPISEHNRLYWYRQTLGQGPEFLTYFQNEAQLEKSRLLSDRFSAERPKGSFSTLEIQRTEQGDSAMYLCASSLDRNNYGYTFGSGTRLTVV.

The chain uses TRBV5-8 and TRBJ2-3; 7 nucleotides line up with TRBD2. J gave up 6 bases and V 4 bases, and 17 bases lay outside the gene matches. This CDR3 has 17 residues. Per germline, CDR1 SGHTS and CDR2 YDEGEE. The CDR3 loop is CASSKTPGGGPIDTQYF. The CDR3 DNA is TGTGCCAGCAGCAAGACCCCCGGGGGAGGGCCAATTGATACGCAGTATTTT.

There are a few counts of this clone. This chain uses TRBV4-1 with TRBJ1-4; D possibly corresponds to TRBD1 (5 bases). V lost 4 bases and J lost 4, with 13 bases in between. There are 15 residues in the CDR3. The germline gives CDR1 MGHRA, CDR2 YSYEKL. The CDR3 coding sequence is TGCGCCAGCAGCCCGAGCGGGGGGGTTAATGAAAAACTGTTTTTT. Protein sequence: CASSPSGGVNEKLFF.

The chain carries TRBV6-5 and TRBJ2-5, with 10 bases identical to TRBD1. Germline CDR1 is MNHEY and CDR2 is SVGAGI. The CDR3 contains 15 residues. The ends lost 5 bases at V and 13 bases at J; junction bases unmatched: 16. The CDR3 reads CASSPSGTGALGLYF. The CDR3 DNA follows: TGTGCCAGCAGTCCCTCCGGGACAGGGGCTTTGGGACTGTACTTC.

The gene calls are TRBV10-2 and TRBJ2-7, with 11 bases matching TRBD2. J was trimmed by 3 bases and V by 5 bases; bases with no gene match: 3. The CDR3 totals 14 residues. The germline V gene encodes CDR1 WSHSY and CDR2 SAAADI. CDR3 nucleotides: TGCGCCAGCAGTACCGGGACTAGCGGCTACGAGCAGTACTTC. Amino acid sequence: CASSTGTSGYEQYF.

This rearrangement joins TRBV5-1 to TRBJ2-1; maybe TRBD2 (5 bases). This CDR3 region has 14 residues. The V gene's germline CDR1 is SGHRS and CDR2 YFSETQ. V gave up 4 bases and J gave up 7 bases, with 15 bases separating them. Here the CDR3 DNA reads TGCGCCAGCAGCCCTGGGGTTCGGAGGAATGAGCAGTTCTTC. Its protein product is CASSPGVRRNEQFF.

The rearrangement uses TRBV18 and TRBJ2-1; D remains unclear. Germline CDR1 is KGHSH and CDR2 is LQKENI. The length of the CDR3 is 15 residues. Trimming removed 0 bases from V and 0 bases from J, with 6 bases in between. CDR3 sequence reads: CASSPPTGSYNEQFF. The CDR3 region has the DNA TGTGCCAGCTCACCACCGACGGGCTCCTACAATGAGCAGTTCTTC.

The chain joins TRBV7-9 to TRBJ2-7, with TRBD1 matching over 8 bases. Germline values: CDR1 SEHNR, CDR2 FQNEAQ (reference sequence). The CDR3 runs to 13 residues. Trimming took 5 bases from V and 4 from J; bases not matched to a gene: 4. CDR3 sequence reads: CASSLQGGYEQYF. Written as DNA, the CDR3 is TGTGCCAGCAGCCTACAGGGGGGATACGAGCAGTACTTC.

The CDR3 is CAISGTPVEGEQYF. The DNA of the CDR3 is TGTGCCATCAGCGGGACACCCGTAGAGGGCGAGCAGTACTTC. The rearrangement joins TRBV10-3 to TRBJ2-7, with D perhaps matching TRBD1 (6 bases). Germline V gene data show CDR1 as ENHRY and CDR2 as SYGVKD. The CDR3 is made up of 14 amino acids. V was cut by 6 bases and J by 6 bases, with 18 bases left in between.

The chain is built from TRBV19 and TRBJ2-1, with TRBD2 matching 10 bases. Germline values: CDR1 LNHDA, CDR2 SQIVND (reference sequence). CDR3 length: 14 residues. The V and J ends lost 7 bases and 3 bases, in that order; junction bases with no gene match: 3. In DNA form, the CDR3 reads TGTGCCAGTACTAAGCGGGAGGGCTACAATGAGCAGTTCTTC. It encodes CASTKREGYNEQFF.

The rearrangement links TRBV5-5 to TRBJ2-5; 8 nucleotides match TRBD2. Germline CDR1 is SGHKS and CDR2 is YYEKEE (reference sequence). The length of the CDR3 is 11 residues. After removal of 10 bases from V and 3 bases from J, the junction contained 2 bases not matched to a gene. This CDR3 is CAREGEETQYF. The CDR3 nucleotides are TGTGCCCGGGAGGGGGAAGAGACCCAGTACTTC.

The chain combines TRBV19 with TRBJ1-5; 7 bases agree with TRBD1. This CDR3 region has 13 residues. Germline V gives CDR1 LNHDA, CDR2 SQIVND (reference sequence). With 6 bases clipped from V and 5 bases from J, the junction kept 4 bases outside the gene matches. The CDR3 sequence is CASSHRGDQPQHF. The CDR3 coding sequence is TGTGCCAGTAGCCACAGGGGTGATCAGCCCCAGCATTTT.

This sequence joins TRBV4-1 and TRBJ2-3; 10 bases align to TRBD2. Germline trimming cut 0 bases from V and 2 bases from J; bases unmatched to any gene: 8. Germline V lookup: CDR1 MGHRA, CDR2 YSYEKL. The length of the CDR3 is 18 residues. For the CDR3, the DNA is TGCGCCAGCAGCCAAGATCCTGCTAGCGGGAGTCCCACAGATACGCAGTATTTT. Translating it yields CASSQDPASGSPTDTQYF.